The entry that follows covers one T cell receptor (beta chain) sequence. Its antigen is unidentified. The CDR3 is made up of 13 amino acids. Trimming pared 0 bases from V and 3 bases from J, leaving 3 bases between. Germline-derived CDR1 and CDR2 are SGHRS and YFSETQ. The donors, healthy Caucasians from Russia, were aged about 6 to 100. PCR was performed a second time for about 7 to 12 cycles using a sample-barcoded 5' primer and a J-beta primer mix. TCRdb used MiXCR to reprocess the 5' RACE reads, holding one entry per CDR3 protein. The data hold 600,000 to 850,000 distinct CDR3 sequences, with roughly 44% observed a single time. The sample comes from a study of blood T cells in healthy people across ages. Findings of the study overall: More naive CD4+ cells and higher diversity marked long-lived donors relative to aged donors. PBMCs that were unsorted prevented a conclusive naive versus antigen-experienced comparison. A roughly linear age-dependent decrease characterized TCR beta diversity per million T cells.

The TCR was taken from a woman aged 55 to 70 in good health. The chain combines TRBV5-1 with TRBJ2-2; D is uncertain. Sample: blood. CDR3 region: CASSLGYTGELFF. In DNA, the CDR3 is TGCGCCAGCAGCTTGGGTTACACCGGGGAGCTGTTTTTT.